These 22 T cell receptor beta chains were all obtained from the same sample, sequenced in a study of blood T cell repertoires in COVID-19. Profiled with immunoSEQ multiplex PCR; TCRdb holds only in-frame clones, not every one. The data contain fewer than 350,000 clones, around 90% of them singletons. Sequences were obtained from PBMCs or T cells enriched from blood (not recorded which). The receptor source for this set is a young woman with acute COVID-19.

The V gene is TRBV27, the J gene TRBJ1-5; 7 bases fit TRBD1. Germline values: CDR1 MNHEY, CDR2 SMNVEV (reference sequence). Trimming removed 3 bases from V and 8 bases from J; junction bases left unmatched: 13. CDR3 length: 16 residues. The CDR3 protein is CASSFKATGESKPQHF. DNA for the CDR3: TGTGCCAGCAGTTTCAAAGCAACAGGGGAATCCAAGCCCCAGCATTTT.

The chain combines TRBV28 with TRBJ1-5; 10 nucleotides line up with TRBD1. Trimming took 2 bases from V and 2 from J; bases not matched to a gene: 9. CDR1 MDHEN and CDR2 SYDVKM come from the germline V gene. The CDR3 totals 18 residues. The CDR3 spells CASSLAGTGDLGNQPQHF. CDR3 DNA: TGTGCCAGCAGTTTAGCCGGGACAGGGGATTTAGGCAATCAGCCCCAGCATTTT.

The chain uses TRBV9 and TRBJ2-7; 11 bases are shared with TRBD2. Germline V gene lookup returns CDR1 SGDLS and CDR2 YYNGEE. V trimming: 0 bases; J trimming: 5 bases; junction bases outside the gene matches: 4. This CDR3 is built from 15 residues. The CDR3 DNA reads TGTGCCAGCAGCGTAGGGGCTAGCGGGAGGAACGAGCAGTACTTC. Translation: CASSVGASGRNEQYF.

V usage is TRBV11-2 and J usage is TRBJ1-4, with no clear D. The V and J ends lost 5 bases and 0 bases respectively, with 13 bases between them. The CDR3 loop spans 16 amino acids. Germline V gene sequence: CDR1 SGHAT, CDR2 FQNNGV. CDR3: CASSTHERATNEKLFF. For the CDR3, the DNA is TGTGCCAGCAGCACCCACGAACGGGCAACTAATGAAAAACTGTTTTTT.

The chain has TRBV5-1 and TRBJ1-1, with unresolved D. The V end lost 0 bases, the J end lost 1 base, and 7 bases lay between the germline ends. The CDR3 totals 14 residues. The germline V gene has CDR1 SGHRS and CDR2 YFSETQ. The CDR3, as DNA: TGCGCCAGCAGCTTGGCCATCCCGAACACTGAAGCTTTCTTT. Protein product: CASSLAIPNTEAFF. The whole variable domain, filled in from reference TRBV5-1 and TRBJ1-1, reads KAGVTQTPRYLIKTRGQQVTLSCSPISGHRSVSWYQQTPGQGLQFLFEYFSETQRNKGNFPGRFSGRQFSNSRSEMNVSTLELGDSALYLCASSLAIPNTEAFFGQGTRLTVV.

This clone occurred a few times. The rearrangement uses TRBV9 and TRBJ2-3; 10 bases fit TRBD1. The CDR3 spans 17 residues. Germline lookup yields CDR1 SGDLS and CDR2 YYNGEE. V lost 3 bases to trimming and J lost 2 bases; unmatched junction nucleotides: 9. CDR3 loop: CASSAGQGWDLTDTQYF. Here the CDR3 DNA reads TGTGCCAGCAGCGCGGGACAGGGGTGGGATCTCACAGATACGCAGTATTTT. The complete variable domain, with remaining parts taken from reference TRBV9 and TRBJ2-3, reads DSGVTQTPKHLITATGQRVTLRCSPRSGDLSVYWYQQSLDQGLQFLIQYYNGEERAKGNILERFSAQQFPDLHSELNLSSLELGDSALYFCASSAGQGWDLTDTQYFGPGTRLTVL.

The chain recombines TRBV7-9 with TRBJ1-2; no clear D gene. V was trimmed by 0 bases and J by 1 base, leaving 6 bases between them. CDR1 SEHNR and CDR2 FQNEAQ come from the germline V gene (reference sequence). This CDR3 has 14 amino acids. The CDR3 here is CASSLAAVNYGYTF. CDR3 nucleotide sequence: TGTGCCAGCAGCTTAGCCGCAGTTAACTATGGCTACACCTTC.

The J gene is TRBJ2-6, the V gene TRBV7-3; 8 bases are a match to TRBD1. Trimming took 6 bases from V and 0 from J; bases not matched to a gene: 10. The CDR3 has 18 residues. Germline values: CDR1 SGHTA, CDR2 FQGTGA. The CDR3 bases are TGTGCCAGCAGTGTCGAACAGGGGGGCCTCTCTGGGGCCAACGTCCTGACTTTC. Amino acids: CASSVEQGGLSGANVLTF.

As for this clone: A read error may account for a junction end that differs from germline. The J gene is TRBJ1-3, the V gene TRBV28; D may be TRBD1 (6 bases). This CDR3 has 16 amino acids. CDR1 MDHEN and CDR2 SYDVKM come from the germline V gene. The CDR3 protein is CASTLEGHRSGNTIYF. For the CDR3, the DNA is TGTGCCAGCACTTTAGAGGGACACCGCTCTGGAAACACCATATATTTT.

J is TRBJ2-2 and V is TRBV19; 10 nucleotides match TRBD1. The CDR3 runs to 15 residues. The V gene's germline CDR1 is LNHDA and CDR2 SQIVND (reference sequence). The trim removed 8 bases at V and 5 bases at J, leaving 8 bases unmatched. CDR3 region: CASGSGTGVTGELFF. DNA of the CDR3: TGTGCCAGTGGATCCGGGACAGGGGTTACCGGGGAGCTGTTTTTT.

The V gene is TRBV7-2, the J gene TRBJ1-1, with a tentative D call TRBD1 (5 bases). The germline V gene has CDR1 SGHTA and CDR2 FQGNSA. Trimming pared 5 bases from V and 5 bases from J, leaving 12 bases between. The CDR3 loop spans 13 amino acids. The CDR3 region has the DNA TGTGCCAGCAGCCCGGGGGGACTTACTGAAGCTTTCTTT. Translating gives CASSPGGLTEAFF.

This clone was detected ten times or more. The V gene is TRBV5-1, the J gene TRBJ2-7, with 13 bases fitting TRBD2. The CDR3 length is 17 residues. V shed 2 bases, J shed 0 bases, and the junction held 5 bases outside the gene matches. Germline CDR1 and CDR2: SGHRS and YFSETQ. The CDR3 here is CASSLGTSGTVSYEQYF. For the CDR3, the DNA is TGCGCCAGCAGCTTAGGGACTAGCGGGACCGTCTCCTACGAGCAGTACTTC.

This chain joins TRBV6-6 and TRBJ1-5; 11 bases align to TRBD1. CDR1 MNHNY and CDR2 SVGAGI come from the germline V gene (reference sequence). The CDR3 has 16 residues. Trimming at V came to 6 bases and at J to 4 bases, leaving 8 bases not matched to a gene. CDR3 in DNA: TGTGCCAGCAGCCCCACCGGGACAGGGGGAAATCAGCCCCAGCATTTT. Amino acid sequence: CASSPTGTGGNQPQHF.

This chain connects TRBV7-9 to TRBJ2-1; 7 positions agree with TRBD2. From germline, CDR1 is SEHNR and CDR2 FQNEAQ (reference sequence). The CDR3 spans 13 residues. V trimming: 8 bases; J trimming: 8 bases; junction bases outside the gene matches: 9. The CDR3 DNA reads TGTGCCAGCCGCTGGGAGGGCGGCCATGAGCAGTTCTTC. It is translated as CASRWEGGHEQFF.

CDR3 DNA sequence: TGTGCCAGCAGCTTTCTTACAGATACGCAGTATTTT. Translation gives CASSFLTDTQYF. The chain carries TRBV13 and TRBJ2-3; no firm D call. CDR1 is PRHDT, CDR2 FYEKMQ, per germline (reference sequence). V gave up 3 bases and J gave up 3 bases, with 4 bases separating them. The CDR3 is 12 residues long.

This sequence joins TRBV30 and TRBJ2-3; D is unclear. This CDR3 has 14 residues. Germline-derived CDR1 and CDR2 are GTSNPN and SVGIG (reference sequence). Trimming pared 0 bases from V and 1 base from J, leaving 8 bases between. The CDR3 here is CAWSVPTGTDTQYF. In DNA form, the CDR3 reads TGTGCCTGGAGTGTACCTACGGGCACAGATACGCAGTATTTT.

This clone showed up just once. The CDR3 DNA is TGTGCCACCAGTGATTTAGGTGGGACAGGGGGACTAGATGAGCAGTTCTTC. It is translated as CATSDLGGTGGLDEQFF. This chain links TRBV24-1 with TRBJ2-1; 11 bases map to TRBD1. CDR3 size: 17 residues. Unmatched junction bases numbered 9, after V lost 1 base and J lost 8 bases. Germline V gives CDR1 KGHDR, CDR2 SFDVKD.

The chain carries TRBV27 and TRBJ2-1; 9 nucleotides align to TRBD1. CDR1 and CDR2 from the germline V gene are MNHEY and SMNVEV (reference sequence). This CDR3 comprises 15 residues. V was pared by 5 bases and J by 2 bases, with 4 bases of the junction left unmatched. The CDR3 DNA reads as TGTGCCAGCAGTGTGGGACAGGGACCCTACAATGAGCAGTTCTTC. Its translation is CASSVGQGPYNEQFF.

CDR3 loop: CASSQRQGFGELFF. The CDR3 DNA is TGTGCCAGCAGCCAGAGACAGGGCTTCGGGGAGCTGTTTTTT. The rearrangement joins TRBV3-1 (or the pseudogene TRBV3-2) to TRBJ2-2; TRBD1 matches at 7 bases. V lost 3 bases and J lost 7; bases outside the gene matches: 5. This CDR3 has 14 amino acids. Germline V gives CDR1 LGHDT, CDR2 YNNKEL (reference sequence).

The chain employs TRBV5-5 and TRBJ2-7; D is uncertain. Germline V CDR1 and CDR2: SGHKS, YYEKEE (reference sequence). This CDR3 has 15 amino acids. Trimming stripped 0 bases from V and 4 bases from J, with 14 bases between. CDR3 protein: CASSLAAAIGYEQYF. CDR3 nucleotides: TGTGCCAGCAGCTTGGCCGCGGCCATCGGATACGAGCAGTACTTC.

This chain links TRBV5-1 with TRBJ1-5; D might be TRBD1 (5 bases). CDR1 is SGHRS, CDR2 YFSETQ, per germline. The V end was cut by 7 bases, the J end by 1 base, with 18 bases between. The CDR3 is 16 amino acids. The CDR3 region has the DNA TGCGCCAGCCCCCTTATGACAGCAATGAGCAATCAGCCCCAGCATTTT. Translating gives CASPLMTAMSNQPQHF.

The chain employs TRBV14 and TRBJ2-3; 7 bases match TRBD1. Losses at the gene ends were 2 bases for V and 4 bases for J; bases not matched to a gene: 6. There are 15 residues in the CDR3. CDR1 SGHDN and CDR2 FVKESK come from the germline V gene. The CDR3 here is CASSQFTTGADTQYF. The CDR3, as DNA: TGTGCCAGCAGCCAATTCACTACAGGGGCAGATACGCAGTATTTT.